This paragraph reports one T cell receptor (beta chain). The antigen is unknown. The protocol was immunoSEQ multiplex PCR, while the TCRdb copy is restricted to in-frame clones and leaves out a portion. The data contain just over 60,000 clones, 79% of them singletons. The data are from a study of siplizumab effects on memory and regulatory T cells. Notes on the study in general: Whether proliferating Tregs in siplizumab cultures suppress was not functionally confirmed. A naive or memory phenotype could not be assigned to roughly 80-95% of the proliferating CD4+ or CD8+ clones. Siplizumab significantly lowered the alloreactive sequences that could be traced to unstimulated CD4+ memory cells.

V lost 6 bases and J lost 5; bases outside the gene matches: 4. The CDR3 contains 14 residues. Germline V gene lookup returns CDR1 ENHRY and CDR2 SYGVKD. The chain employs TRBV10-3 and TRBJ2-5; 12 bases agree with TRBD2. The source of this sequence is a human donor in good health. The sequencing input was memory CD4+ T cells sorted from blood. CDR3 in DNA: TGTGCCATCAGGACTAGCGGGGGTAGCGAGACCCAGTACTTC. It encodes CAIRTSGGSETQYF.